This T cell receptor (beta chain) was documented in a study of human T cells and chemical hapten exposure. The CDR3 loop spans 13 amino acids. The germline CDR1 and CDR2 sequences are SQVTM and ANQGSEA. Trimming left V 5 bases short and J 1 base short, with 9 bases between. Each CDR3 protein gets one entry after TCRdb re-called the RACE reads with MiXCR. The sample holds about 190,000 distinct CDR3 sequences; about 25% are singletons and the top ten take around 2.5%. Time point specified: patch test 3, about 24 weeks after DPC sensitization. The sample's treatment: therapeutic diphenylcyclopropenone sensitization with weekly scalp DPC. The study enrolled 18 to 70-year-old alopecia patients suitable for DPC. Only a few counts were recorded for this clonotype.

The chain is built from TRBV29-1 and TRBJ1-5; D is perhaps TRBD1 (5 bases). This TCR came from a middle-aged woman with alopecia areata. Some clones in this sample may be carry-over from other donors' samples. Source: whole blood, taken in connection with sensitization to the hapten diphenylcyclopropenone (DPC). The CDR3 DNA is TGCAGCGTTTCCCGGGACAGCAATCAGCCCCAGCATTTT. Translation: CSVSRDSNQPQHF.